These T cell receptor beta chains were read from a single sample in a study of TIL therapy for anti-PD-1-resistant metastatic lung cancer. Repertoires were generated with immunoSEQ multiplex PCR, while TCRdb's copy carries only in-frame clones and drops some. The sample has approximately 20,000 clones, under 80% seen once; the top ten hold roughly 7%. This specimen consisted of blood, obtained at baseline. These receptors came from a person aged 25 to 80 with non-small cell lung cancer. The CDR3 runs from the conserved cysteine through the conserved F or W. Fields, in order: J gene, V gene, clone size, D gene, CDR3 DNA, CDR3 protein. A D gene is named only where the DNA matches it firmly. Clone size is stated in some rows and not others, as once, few, many or a class when expanded.

>TRBJ1-1|TRBV25-1|NA|NA
TGTGCCAGCAGTGAACCCGGCCAGGTTGGTGAAGCTTTCTTT
CASSEPGQVGEAFF
>TRBJ2-7|TRBV5-1|NA|NA
TGCGCCAGCAGCTTGGGGGCGAGTAGCGGCTACGAGCAGTACTTC
CASSLGASSGYEQYF
>TRBJ1-4|TRBV5-1|NA|TRBD1
TGCGCCAGCAGCTTTACAGGGGATTGGGAAAAACTGTTTTTT
CASSFTGDWEKLFF
>TRBJ2-1|TRBV5-1|NA|TRBD2
TGCGCCAGCAGCCTTACTAGCGGGGGGAGCTCCTACAATGAGCAGTTCTTC
CASSLTSGGSSYNEQFF
>TRBJ1-3|TRBV18|NA|NA
TGTGCCAGCTCACCAAGGGTGGCGCGGGATTCTGGAAACACCATATATTTT
CASSPRVARDSGNTIYF
>TRBJ2-5|TRBV2|NA|TRBD2
TGTGCCAGCAGCTCTAGCGGGGTAGGGACCCAGTACTTC
CASSSSGVGTQYF
>TRBJ2-7|TRBV30|NA|TRBD2
TGTGCCTGGCTTCGGGGGGGCTACTACGAGCAGTACTTC
CAWLRGGYYEQYF
>TRBJ2-5|TRBV28|NA|NA
TGTGCCAGCAGTTTAGGAGAGAGGGAGACGGAGACCCAGTACTTC
CASSLGERETETQYF
>TRBJ2-1|TRBV2|NA|NA
TGTGCCAGCAGCTACGTAACCGGGACATGGCGGGAGTCCTACAATGAGCAGTTCTTC
CASSYVTGTWRESYNEQFF
>TRBJ1-4|TRBV10-1|NA|NA
TGCGCCAGCAGTGAGTCGGGAACAGGGCGGGAAAAACTGTTTTTT
CASSESGTGREKLFF
>TRBJ1-6|TRBV27|NA|NA
TGTGCCAGCGGACGGATTAATTCACCCCTCCACTTT
CASGRINSPLHF
>TRBJ1-3|TRBV28|few|NA
TGTGCCAGCAGGACGGCGGTCTCTGGAAACACCATATATTTT
CASRTAVSGNTIYF
>TRBJ2-5|TRBV6-1|NA|NA
TGTGCCAGCAGTGTAGGATCGGACCTTAAAGAGACCCAGTACTTC
CASSVGSDLKETQYF
>TRBJ2-7|TRBV25-1|NA|TRBD1
TGTGCCAGCAGTGGCAGGGGGCGTTGGGCCTACGAGCAGTACTTC
CASSGRGRWAYEQYF
>TRBJ1-5|TRBV30|NA|TRBD1
TGTGCCTGGAGTCCGACAGGGAGGGATAGCAATCAGCCCCAGCATTTT
CAWSPTGRDSNQPQHF
>TRBJ1-2|TRBV28|once|TRBD1
TGTGCCAGCAGTTTTACAGGGGGTAAATCAGGCTACACCTTC
CASSFTGGKSGYTF
>TRBJ2-7|TRBV19|few|TRBD1
TGTGCCAGTAGACAGACAGGGGGTGAACTGTACGAGCAGTACTTC
CASRQTGGELYEQYF
>TRBJ2-1|TRBV6-5|NA|NA
TGTGCCAGCAGCCACTATCGGGGACCAGACAATGAGCAGTTCTTC
CASSHYRGPDNEQFF
>TRBJ1-6|TRBV2|once|TRBD1
TGTGCCAGCAGTCCACAGGGGCTTAATTCACCCCTCCACTTT
CASSPQGLNSPLHF
>TRBJ1-6|TRBV30|NA|NA
TGTGCCTGGAGTGTCCAGGTCCGAAATTCACCCCTCCACTTT
CAWSVQVRNSPLHF
>TRBJ1-3|TRBV2|once|NA
TGTGCCAGCAGCCTTAGCGGCGACTCTGGAAACACCATATATTTT
CASSLSGDSGNTIYF
>TRBJ2-5|TRBV14|NA|NA
TGTGCCAGCAGCCAAAGGTTGCAGACCCAGTACTTC
CASSQRLQTQYF
>TRBJ2-5|TRBV6-1|NA|TRBD2
TGTGCCAGCAGTGAAATCGGGAGGGGGGGAGAGACCCAGTACTTC
CASSEIGRGGETQYF
>TRBJ1-4|TRBV5-6|NA|TRBD1
TGTGCCAGCAGCCCGGGACAGGATCGGGAAAAACTGTTTTTT
CASSPGQDREKLFF
>TRBJ1-2|TRBV11-2|NA|NA
TGTGCCAGCAGCTTTCGACGACTAGGGGTGAGCTATGGCTACACCTTC
CASSFRRLGVSYGYTF
>TRBJ2-3|TRBV7-9|NA|NA
TGTGCCAGCAGTCCTCAGGGGGGGCCGACAGATACGCAGTATTTT
CASSPQGGPTDTQYF